Here is one TCR beta chain with its context. The target antigen is unknown. This specimen belongs to a study of CD8+CD57+ T cells in acquired aplastic anemia. Study at large: Sorted CD4+ plus CD8+ cells gave DNA averaging approximately 3.2 ug. General study findings and limits: Patients and controls turned out to have roughly 30 CD8+ CDR3 sequences in common.

TCR beta VDJ and CDR3 profiling used genomic DNA as template. Using its own MiXCR run on the reads, TCRdb lists one record per CDR3 protein. The sample has about 120,000 distinct CDR3 sequences, under 60% seen once. Looked up from germline, CDR1 is SNHLY and CDR2 is FYNNEI. The CDR3 has 12 residues. The ends were cut back, 6 bases at V and 4 bases at J, with 9 bases in the middle. All patients picked for sequencing had shown, by flow cytometry, an expansion of CD8+CD57+ cells. The chain couples TRBV2 to TRBJ1-2; no firm D call. The source of this sequence is a human donor with aplastic anemia. Sequencing was carried out using sorted CD4+, CD8+, or CD8+CD57+ T cells (not recorded which) from PBMCs. The CDR3 DNA reads as TGTGCCAGCAGCACTGGTCTCTATGGCTACACCTTC. As protein: CASSTGLYGYTF.